The present entry profiles one TCR beta chain with its context. Germline V CDR1 and CDR2: MNHEY, SVGAGI. This CDR3 is built from 14 residues. The ends were cut back, 0 bases at V and 5 bases at J, with 8 bases in the middle. The sample comes from a study of blood T cell repertoires in COVID-19. Study-level background: From T cells, B-cell-depleted T cells, or PBMCs came the material, which was cDNA or gDNA.

Per the original methods: Reference gene primers were amplified, and this amplification served to estimate nucleated cell counts. The assay was immunoSEQ multiplex PCR, and TCRdb's table has in-frame clones only and misses some. V and J calls and clone size are given by that table; D and trimming were obtained from the DNA. The sample has 150,000 to 200,000 clones; 83% are singletons. The gene calls are TRBV6-5 and TRBJ2-1, with D possibly TRBD2 on 6 matching bases. Sequencing was carried out using peripheral blood. The receptor comes from a woman older than 75 with acute or convalescent COVID-19. CDR3 sequence: CASSYSTRHNEQFF. The CDR3 coding sequence is TGTGCCAGCAGTTACTCGACTAGACACAATGAGCAGTTCTTC.